The 26 T cell receptor beta chains in this list originate from one sample, sequenced in a study of T cells in Graves' hyperthyroidism and ophthalmopathy. From RNA transcripts, TCR beta CDR3 regions were amplified. The study used the HTBI primer set for a first-round RT-PCR of the TCR CDR3. TCRdb called the multiplex PCR reads again in MiXCR, with one record for every CDR3 protein. The sample has approximately 370,000 distinct CDR3 sequences, about 15% seen once; the top ten hold about 33%. Sequencing input: blood. The receptors originated from a young woman with Graves' hyperthyroidism.

This sequence joins TRBV7-3 and TRBJ2-7, with a possible D match to TRBD1 (5 bases). This CDR3 comprises 15 residues. Germline-derived CDR1 and CDR2 are SGHTA and FQGTGA. With 5 bases removed from V and 3 bases from J, the gap between germline ends came to 17 bases. The CDR3, as DNA: TGTGCCAGCAGCCCCACCCTAAGGGGAAACTACGAGCAGTACTTC. It codes for CASSPTLRGNYEQYF.

This clonotype was recorded at least ten times. The chain uses TRBV11-2 and TRBJ2-7; no clear D. Trimming removed 4 bases at V and 0 bases at J, with 13 bases between. CDR1 and CDR2 (germline): SGHAT, FQNNGV. The CDR3 length is 15 residues. The CDR3 coding sequence is TGTGCCAGCAGCTCTACGGATAGAATCTCCTACGAGCAGTACTTC. Translation gives CASSSTDRISYEQYF.

The V call is TRBV28, the J call TRBJ2-2; D call uncertain. Trimming pared 4 bases from V and 1 base from J, leaving 13 bases between. This CDR3 is 16 amino acids long. The V gene's germline CDR1 is MDHEN and CDR2 SYDVKM. CDR3 region: CASSSPPYLNTGELFF. The DNA for the CDR3 is TGTGCCAGCAGTTCTCCCCCCTATTTGAACACCGGGGAGCTGTTTTTT.

V and J are TRBV10-3 and TRBJ2-3; 7 nucleotides align to TRBD1. The trim removed 6 bases at V and 6 bases at J, leaving 9 bases unmatched. CDR3 length equals 14 residues. From germline, CDR1 is ENHRY and CDR2 SYGVKD. The CDR3 spells CAIRDREGSDTQYF. CDR3 DNA sequence: TGTGCCATCAGAGACAGGGAAGGATCGGATACGCAGTATTTT.

There are many counts of this clonotype. The V and J genes are TRBV28 and TRBJ1-2; 8 nucleotides agree with TRBD1. Germline values: CDR1 MDHEN, CDR2 SYDVKM. V lost 5 bases to trimming and J lost 3 bases; unmatched junction nucleotides: 8. The CDR3 has 15 amino acids. In DNA form, the CDR3 reads TGTGCCAGCAGTACACCCGGGACAGGCTACTATGGCTACACCTTC. Encoded protein: CASSTPGTGYYGYTF.

V gene TRBV12-5 combines with J gene TRBJ2-3, with a tentative D call TRBD2 (6 bases). The CDR3 is made up of 16 amino acids. Germline-derived CDR1 and CDR2 are LGHNT and FRNRAP. Deletions cut 1 base from V and 0 bases from J, with 11 bases between. The CDR3 loop reads CASGLGVAASTDTQYF. As DNA, the CDR3 is TGTGCTAGTGGTTTGGGGGTAGCGGCTAGCACAGATACGCAGTATTTT.

This clonotype was found many times. V and J are TRBV5-1 and TRBJ1-1; no definite D call. Germline CDR1 reads SGHRS; CDR2 reads YFSETQ. The V and J ends lost 1 base and 2 bases respectively, with 12 bases between them. The CDR3 runs to 15 residues. The CDR3 loop reads CASSLLQARNTEAFF. The CDR3 nucleotides are TGCGCCAGCAGCTTGCTCCAGGCTAGAAACACTGAAGCTTTCTTT.

The genes are TRBV6-1 and TRBJ1-1, with D perhaps matching TRBD1 (6 bases). Per the germline V gene, CDR1 is MNHNS and CDR2 is SASEGT. Trimming removed 5 bases at V and 4 bases at J, with 20 bases between. This CDR3 spans 16 amino acids. CDR3 protein: CASSPRTDGGGTEAFF. CDR3 nucleotide sequence: TGTGCCAGCAGTCCCCGGACAGACGGGGGAGGCACTGAAGCTTTCTTT.

This clonotype was picked up a small number of times. The chain joins TRBV6-1 to TRBJ1-2, with D possibly TRBD1 on 6 matching bases. The CDR3 contains 15 residues. The V end lost 3 bases, the J end lost 4 bases, and 15 bases lay between the germline ends. From germline, CDR1 is MNHNS and CDR2 SASEGT. The CDR3 nucleotides read TGTGCCAGCAGTGACCCCAGGGGCGGTATCTATGGCTACACCTTC. Amino acids: CASSDPRGGIYGYTF.

The chain is built from TRBV7-9 and TRBJ2-1; D uncertain. Germline-derived CDR1 and CDR2 are SEHNR and FQNEAQ (reference sequence). The CDR3 is 11 residues long. Trimming shortened V by 7 bases and J by 7 bases, and 8 bases separated the two germline ends. This chain's CDR3 is CASKNVNEQFF. DNA for the CDR3: TGTGCCAGCAAGAATGTTAATGAGCAGTTCTTC.

The V call is TRBV14, the J call TRBJ2-3; D unclear. The CDR3 runs 15 residues. V gave up 2 bases and J gave up 5 bases, with 14 bases separating them. Per germline, CDR1 SGHDN and CDR2 FVKESK. CDR3 nucleotide sequence: TGTGCCAGCAGCCAATTTTTTTTAGCTGGAGATACGCAGTATTTT. Amino acids: CASSQFFLAGDTQYF.

V usage is TRBV5-1 and J usage is TRBJ2-3; possibly TRBD1 for D (6 bases). V lost 4 bases, J lost 4 bases, and 16 bases lay in between. Germline V gives CDR1 SGHRS, CDR2 YFSETQ. There are 15 residues in the CDR3. CDR3 amino acids: CASSGGHGRADTQYF. The DNA of the CDR3 is TGCGCCAGCAGCGGGGGACACGGTAGGGCAGATACGCAGTATTTT.

J is TRBJ2-5 and V is TRBV19; 9 bases map to TRBD2. Germline CDR1 reads LNHDA; CDR2 reads SQIVND (reference sequence). Unmatched junction bases numbered 15, after V lost 6 bases and J lost 1 base. The CDR3 totals 18 residues. In DNA form, the CDR3 reads TGTGCCAGTAGGTCACGGGGACTAGCCGACGTTACCCAAGAGACCCAGTACTTC. It codes for CASRSRGLADVTQETQYF.

This clonotype was picked up many times. This sequence joins TRBV6-1 and TRBJ2-1; TRBD1 agrees at 10 bases. The germline gives CDR1 MNHNS, CDR2 SASEGT. The V and J ends lost 5 bases and 6 bases, in that order; junction bases with no gene match: 7. The CDR3 length is 15 residues. The CDR3 region is CASSPDRGLFNEQFF. The CDR3 DNA sequence: TGTGCCAGCAGTCCCGACAGGGGGCTTTTCAATGAGCAGTTCTTC.

The chain joins TRBV13 to TRBJ1-6, with 9 nucleotides matching TRBD1. This CDR3 region has 23 residues. J gave up 5 bases and V 0 bases, and 23 bases lay outside the gene matches. The germline gives CDR1 PRHDT, CDR2 FYEKMQ (reference sequence). CDR3 sequence reads: CASSLGVKGQGWSLLRDNSPLHF. CDR3 bases: TGTGCCAGCAGCTTAGGCGTGAAGGGACAGGGATGGAGTCTGCTAAGGGATAATTCACCCCTCCACTTT.

This clonotype has more than one count but fewer than ten. This chain joins TRBV30 and TRBJ1-3; D is uncertain. V was shortened by 4 bases and J by 4 bases, with 8 bases between the two germline ends. The CDR3 consists of 12 residues. Germline CDR1 GTSNPN, CDR2 SVGIG (reference sequence). CDR3 sequence (DNA): TGTGCCTGGACGACAACCGGAAACACCATATATTTT. Its translation is CAWTTTGNTIYF.

This clonotype has at least ten counts. V usage is TRBV27 and J usage is TRBJ2-1; 7 bases fit TRBD2. Germline V CDR1 and CDR2: MNHEY, SMNVEV (reference sequence). The CDR3 runs 14 residues. The ends lost 7 bases at V and 7 bases at J; junction bases unmatched: 10. This chain's CDR3 is CASMRGSLGNEQFF. CDR3 nucleotide sequence: TGTGCCAGCATGCGCGGGAGTCTTGGAAATGAGCAGTTCTTC.

Many counts were recorded for this clonotype. This sequence joins TRBV20-1 and TRBJ2-1, with 7 bases lining up with TRBD1. Germline lookup yields CDR1 DFQATT and CDR2 SNEGSKA (reference sequence). The CDR3 length is 13 residues. V lost 6 bases to trimming and J lost 7 bases; unmatched junction nucleotides: 9. CDR3 in amino acids: CSADPGQRNEQFF. The CDR3 DNA sequence: TGCAGTGCAGACCCGGGACAGAGGAATGAGCAGTTCTTC.

The rearrangement uses TRBV6-1 and TRBJ2-4; possibly TRBD1 for D (6 bases). Germline V gives CDR1 MNHNS, CDR2 SASEGT. V was pared by 6 bases and J by 3 bases, with 12 bases between. CDR3 length: 14 amino acids. The CDR3 coding sequence is TGTGCCAGCAGCAGGGGTTTGGACAAAAACATTCAGTACTTC. Protein: CASSRGLDKNIQYF.

This clonotype was picked up a small number of times. The chain recombines TRBV29-1 with TRBJ1-2; unclear D gene. Germline CDR1 reads SQVTM; CDR2 reads ANQGSEA. The CDR3 extends over 14 amino acids. V was trimmed by 7 bases and J by 2 bases, leaving 17 bases between them. The chain's CDR3 is CSADGGTPNYGYTF. The CDR3 DNA sequence: TGCAGCGCCGATGGCGGCACGCCAAACTATGGCTACACCTTC. The entire variable domain, with the rest obtained from reference TRBV29-1 and TRBJ1-2, is as follows: SAVISQKPSRDICQRGTSLTIQCQVDSQVTMMFWYRQQPGQSLTLIATANQGSEATYESGFVIDKFPISRPNLTFSTLTVSNMSPEDSSIYLCSADGGTPNYGYTFGSGTRLTVV.

A word on this clonotype: Just one base apart from a much larger clone, this may be a read error. This chain links TRBV7-8 with TRBJ2-5; D gene unclear. This CDR3 has 15 residues. Per the germline V gene, CDR1 is SGHVS and CDR2 is FQNEAQ. The DNA for the CDR3 is TGTGCCAGCAGCCAAACGGGTAGACCACAAGGGACCCAGTACTTC. Residues: CASSQTGRPQGTQYF.

The chain recombines TRBV27 with TRBJ1-5, with D uncertain. The CDR3 contains 16 residues. V was clipped by 0 bases and J by 3 bases, with 12 bases between them. In germline, CDR1 is MNHEY, CDR2 SMNVEV (reference sequence). CDR3 sequence: CASSLSGLSLNQPQHF. CDR3 coding DNA: TGTGCCAGCAGTTTATCTGGGTTATCCCTCAATCAGCCCCAGCATTTT.

This clonotype was seen repeatedly, ten times or more. The chain links TRBV20-1 to TRBJ2-5; 11 bases fit TRBD1. V lost 0 bases and J lost 2; bases outside the gene matches: 2. The length of the CDR3 is 15 residues. From germline, CDR1 is DFQATT and CDR2 SNEGSKA (reference sequence). For the CDR3, the DNA is TGCAGTGCTAGAGACCGGGACAGGGGGCAAGAGACCCAGTACTTC. Protein: CSARDRDRGQETQYF.

This clonotype has a count of ten or more. V usage is TRBV7-3 and J usage is TRBJ2-1; tentatively, D is TRBD1 or TRBD2 (5 bases each). Looked up from germline, CDR1 is SGHTA and CDR2 is FQGTGA. The V end lost 5 bases, the J end lost 6 bases, and 11 bases lay between the germline ends. The CDR3 has 13 residues. The CDR3 coding sequence is TGTGCCAGCAGCCCCTCTGGGGGCAATGAGCAGTTCTTC. It codes for CASSPSGGNEQFF.

This clonotype was recorded at least ten times. The V call is TRBV27, the J call TRBJ2-3; 12 bases agree with TRBD2. The CDR3 has 14 amino acids. The junction had 3 bases not matched to a gene; V was cut back by 8 bases and J by 3 bases. From germline, CDR1 is MNHEY and CDR2 SMNVEV (reference sequence). The CDR3 loop is CASGLAGNTDTQYF. CDR3 DNA sequence: TGTGCCAGCGGACTAGCGGGAAATACAGATACGCAGTATTTT.

This clonotype was counted ten times or more. V usage is TRBV28 and J usage is TRBJ2-7; D is undetermined. The CDR3 is 13 amino acids. Germline assignment: CDR1 MDHEN and CDR2 SYDVKM. V lost 8 bases, J lost 1 base, and 12 bases lay in between. CDR3 sequence reads: CASSVLRSYEQYF. CDR3 nucleotides: TGTGCCAGCTCGGTACTCCGATCCTACGAGCAGTACTTC.